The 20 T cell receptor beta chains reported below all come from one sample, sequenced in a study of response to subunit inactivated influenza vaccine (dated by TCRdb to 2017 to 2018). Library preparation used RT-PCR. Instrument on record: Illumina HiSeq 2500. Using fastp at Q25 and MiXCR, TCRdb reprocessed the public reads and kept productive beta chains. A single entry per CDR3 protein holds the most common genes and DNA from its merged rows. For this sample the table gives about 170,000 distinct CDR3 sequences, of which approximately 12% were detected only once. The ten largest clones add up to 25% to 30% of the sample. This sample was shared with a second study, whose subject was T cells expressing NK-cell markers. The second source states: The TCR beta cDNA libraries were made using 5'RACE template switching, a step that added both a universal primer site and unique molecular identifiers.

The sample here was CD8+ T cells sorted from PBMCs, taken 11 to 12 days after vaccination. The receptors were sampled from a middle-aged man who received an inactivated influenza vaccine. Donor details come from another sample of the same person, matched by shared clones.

The CDR3 here is CASSQDAVWAQYF. CDR3 DNA: TGTGCCAGCAGCCAGGACGCCGTCTGGGCCCAGTACTTC. V usage is TRBV11-2 and J usage is TRBJ2-5; no definite D call. The length of the CDR3 is 13 residues. V was clipped by 5 bases and J by 9 bases, with 16 bases between them. The germline gives CDR1 SGHAT, CDR2 FQNNGV. Complete variable domain (other parts from reference TRBV11-2 and TRBJ2-5): EAGVAQSPRYKIIEKRQSVAFWCNPISGHATLYWYQQILGQGPKLLIQFQNNGVVDDSQLPKDRFSAERLKGVDSTLKIQPAKLEDSAVYLCASSQDAVWAQYFGPGTRLLVL.

For the CDR3, the DNA is TGTGCCAGCAGTGAACTAGCGGAGCAAGAGACCCAGTACTTC. Translated: CASSELAEQETQYF. The rearrangement joins TRBV2 to TRBJ2-5; 7 bases match TRBD2. The germline gives CDR1 SNHLY, CDR2 FYNNEI. The CDR3 consists of 14 residues. Losses at the gene ends were 2 bases for V and 2 bases for J; bases not matched to a gene: 2.

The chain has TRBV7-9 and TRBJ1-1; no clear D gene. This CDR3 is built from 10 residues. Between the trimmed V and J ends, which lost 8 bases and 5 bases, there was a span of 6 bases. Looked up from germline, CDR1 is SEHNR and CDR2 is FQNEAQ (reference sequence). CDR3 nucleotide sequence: TGTGCCAGCTGCGGTACTGAAGCTTTCTTT. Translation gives CASCGTEAFF.

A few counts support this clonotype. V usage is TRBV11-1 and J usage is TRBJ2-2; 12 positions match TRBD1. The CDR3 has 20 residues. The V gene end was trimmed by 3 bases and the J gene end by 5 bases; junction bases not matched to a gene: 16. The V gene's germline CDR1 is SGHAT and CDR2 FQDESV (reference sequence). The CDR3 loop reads CASSFPRQLPGQGATGELFF. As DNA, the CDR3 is TGTGCCAGCAGCTTCCCTCGCCAACTACCGGGACAGGGGGCAACCGGGGAGCTGTTTTTT.

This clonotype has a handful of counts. The CDR3 is CSAWTGGLNGYTF. CDR3 DNA: TGCAGTGCTTGGACAGGGGGTTTGAATGGCTACACCTTC. This chain links TRBV20-1 with TRBJ1-2; TRBD1 matches 10 bases. V shed 5 bases, J shed 6 bases, and the junction held 6 bases outside the gene matches. The CDR3 consists of 13 residues. Germline V gene data show CDR1 as DFQATT and CDR2 as SNEGSKA (reference sequence).

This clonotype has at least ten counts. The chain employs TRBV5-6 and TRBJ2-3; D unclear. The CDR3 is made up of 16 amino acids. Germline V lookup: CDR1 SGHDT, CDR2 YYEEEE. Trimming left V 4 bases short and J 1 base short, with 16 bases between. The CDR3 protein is CASSIMVTTRTDTQYF. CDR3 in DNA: TGTGCCAGCAGCATCATGGTCACTACACGCACAGATACGCAGTATTTT.

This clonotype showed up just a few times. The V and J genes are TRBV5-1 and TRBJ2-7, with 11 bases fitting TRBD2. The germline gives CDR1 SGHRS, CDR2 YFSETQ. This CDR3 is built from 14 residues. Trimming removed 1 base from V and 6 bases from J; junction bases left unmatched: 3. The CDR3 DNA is TGCGCCAGCAGCTTGACTAGCGGGAGCGTCGAGCAGTACTTC. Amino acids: CASSLTSGSVEQYF.

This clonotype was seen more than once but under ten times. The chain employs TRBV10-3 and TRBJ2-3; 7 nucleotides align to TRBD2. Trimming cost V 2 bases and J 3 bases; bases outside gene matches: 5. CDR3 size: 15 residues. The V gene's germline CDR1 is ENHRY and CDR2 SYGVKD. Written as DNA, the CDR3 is TGTGCCATCAGTGAGCTTGAGCGGGATACAGATACGCAGTATTTT. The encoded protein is CAISELERDTDTQYF.

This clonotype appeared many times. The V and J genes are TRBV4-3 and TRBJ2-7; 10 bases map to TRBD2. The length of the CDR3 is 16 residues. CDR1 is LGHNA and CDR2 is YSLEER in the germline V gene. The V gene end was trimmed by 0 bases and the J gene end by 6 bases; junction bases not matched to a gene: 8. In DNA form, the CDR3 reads TGCGCCAGCAGCCAAGATTGGGCTAGCGGGAGTCGCGAGCAGTACTTC. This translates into CASSQDWASGSREQYF.

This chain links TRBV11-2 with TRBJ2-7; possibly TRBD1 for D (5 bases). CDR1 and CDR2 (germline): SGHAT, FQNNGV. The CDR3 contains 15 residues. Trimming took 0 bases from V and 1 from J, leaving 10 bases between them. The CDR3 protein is CASSLEAGQSYEQYF. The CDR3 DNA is TGTGCCAGCAGCTTAGAAGCAGGACAATCCTACGAGCAGTACTTC.

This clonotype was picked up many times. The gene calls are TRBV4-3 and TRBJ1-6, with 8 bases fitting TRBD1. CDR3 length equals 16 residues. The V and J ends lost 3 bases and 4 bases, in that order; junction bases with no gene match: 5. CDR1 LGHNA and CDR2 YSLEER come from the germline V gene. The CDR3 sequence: CASSQTGVFYNSPLHF. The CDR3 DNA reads TGCGCCAGCAGCCAGACAGGGGTTTTTTATAATTCACCCCTCCACTTT.

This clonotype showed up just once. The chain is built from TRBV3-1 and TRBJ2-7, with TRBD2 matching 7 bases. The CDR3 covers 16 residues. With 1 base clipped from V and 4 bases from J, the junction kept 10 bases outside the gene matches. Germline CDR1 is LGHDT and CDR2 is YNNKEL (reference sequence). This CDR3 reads CASSQAREVGPYEQYF. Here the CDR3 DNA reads TGTGCCAGCAGCCAAGCTCGGGAGGTTGGGCCTTACGAGCAGTACTTC.

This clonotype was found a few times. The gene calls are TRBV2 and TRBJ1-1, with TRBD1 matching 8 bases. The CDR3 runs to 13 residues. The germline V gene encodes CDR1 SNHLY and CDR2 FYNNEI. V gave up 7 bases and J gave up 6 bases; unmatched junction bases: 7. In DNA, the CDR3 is TGTGCCAGCACTCAGGGGGCTGTCGCTGAAGCTTTCTTT. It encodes CASTQGAVAEAFF.

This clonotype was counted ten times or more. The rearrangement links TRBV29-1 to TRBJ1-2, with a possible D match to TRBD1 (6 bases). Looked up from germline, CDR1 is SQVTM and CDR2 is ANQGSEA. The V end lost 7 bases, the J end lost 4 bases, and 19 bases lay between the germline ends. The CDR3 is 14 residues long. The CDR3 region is CSAAPGGIRYGYTF. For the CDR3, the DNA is TGCAGCGCTGCGCCCGGGGGCATCCGCTATGGCTACACCTTC. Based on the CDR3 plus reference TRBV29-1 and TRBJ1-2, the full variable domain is SAVISQKPSRDICQRGTSLTIQCQVDSQVTMMFWYRQQPGQSLTLIATANQGSEATYESGFVIDKFPISRPNLTFSTLTVSNMSPEDSSIYLCSAAPGGIRYGYTFGSGTRLTVV.

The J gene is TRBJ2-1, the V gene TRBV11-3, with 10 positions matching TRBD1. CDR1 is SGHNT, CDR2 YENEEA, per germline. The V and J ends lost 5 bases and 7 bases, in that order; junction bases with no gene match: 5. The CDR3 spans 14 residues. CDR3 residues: CASSPRTGGNEQFF. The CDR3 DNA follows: TGTGCCAGCAGCCCCCGGACAGGGGGAAATGAGCAGTTCTTC.

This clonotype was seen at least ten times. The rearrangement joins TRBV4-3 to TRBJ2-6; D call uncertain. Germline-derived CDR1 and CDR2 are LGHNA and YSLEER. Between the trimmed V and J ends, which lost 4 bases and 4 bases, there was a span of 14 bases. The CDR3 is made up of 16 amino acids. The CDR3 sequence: CASSLSPNLGANVLTF. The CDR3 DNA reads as TGCGCCAGCAGCCTCTCCCCTAATTTGGGGGCCAACGTCCTGACTTTC.

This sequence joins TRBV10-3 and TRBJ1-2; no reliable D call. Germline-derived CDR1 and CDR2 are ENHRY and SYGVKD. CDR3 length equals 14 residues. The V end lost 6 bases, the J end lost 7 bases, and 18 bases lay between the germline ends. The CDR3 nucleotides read TGTGCCATCAGGGGAGAAGACTGGGTGGCTGGCTACACCTTC. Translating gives CAIRGEDWVAGYTF.

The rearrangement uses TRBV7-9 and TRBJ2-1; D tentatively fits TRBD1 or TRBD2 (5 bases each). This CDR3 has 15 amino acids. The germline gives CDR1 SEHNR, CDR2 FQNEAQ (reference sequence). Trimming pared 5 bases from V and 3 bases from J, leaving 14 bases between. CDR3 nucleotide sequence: TGTGCCAGCAGCGCTCCAGGGACCTTCTACAATGAGCAGTTCTTC. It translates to CASSAPGTFYNEQFF.

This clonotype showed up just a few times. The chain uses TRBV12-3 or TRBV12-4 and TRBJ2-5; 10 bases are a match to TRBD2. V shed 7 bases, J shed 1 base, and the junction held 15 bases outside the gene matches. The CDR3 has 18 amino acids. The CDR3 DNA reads TGTGCCAGCAAACCATGGGGTAGCGGGGGGCCAGGCCAAGAGACCCAGTACTTC. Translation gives CASKPWGSGGPGQETQYF.

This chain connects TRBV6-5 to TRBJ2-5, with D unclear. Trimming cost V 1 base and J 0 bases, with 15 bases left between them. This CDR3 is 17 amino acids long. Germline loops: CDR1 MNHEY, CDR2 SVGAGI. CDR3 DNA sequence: TGTGCCAGCAGTTACTTGTCTTCGACCGTGTACCAAGAGACCCAGTACTTC. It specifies CASSYLSSTVYQETQYF.